These 29 T cell receptor beta chains originate from one sample sequenced in a study of identical twins. TCRdb re-derived calls from the 5' RACE reads in MiXCR, one entry per CDR3 protein. Of 300,000 to 400,000 distinct CDR3 sequences listed, 10% to 15% are singletons. These same data were also listed under a study on yellow fever vaccine responses in identical twins.

What was sequenced was CD8+ T cells sorted from blood. These receptors were collected from a woman aged 18-35 years in good health.

This clonotype was seen only a few times. CDR3: CATGGQGRNEQFF. CDR3 nucleotide sequence: TGTGCCACCGGAGGACAGGGGCGCAATGAGCAGTTCTTC. The V call is TRBV24-1, the J call TRBJ2-1; 9 bases match TRBD1. Germline V gene lookup returns CDR1 KGHDR and CDR2 SFDVKD. Trimming removed 9 bases from V and 6 bases from J; junction bases left unmatched: 5. CDR3 length equals 13 residues.

This chain uses TRBV27 with TRBJ2-1; 7 nucleotides line up with TRBD2. Germline assignment: CDR1 MNHEY and CDR2 SMNVEV (reference sequence). CDR3 length: 15 residues. V dropped 4 bases and J dropped 3; count of bases not matched to a gene: 6. The CDR3 coding sequence is TGTGCCAGCAGTTGGGTGGGCGGGGGCTACAATGAGCAGTTCTTC. Translated: CASSWVGGGYNEQFF.

The rearrangement links TRBV6-2 or TRBV6-3 to TRBJ1-1, with unresolved D. Trimming removed 8 bases at V and 8 bases at J, with 15 bases between. This CDR3 is 12 amino acids long. Germline assignment: CDR1 MNHEY and CDR2 SVGEGT. The CDR3: CASSFLRSEAFF. The CDR3 DNA sequence: TGTGCCAGCTCCTTTCTGAGGTCAGAAGCTTTCTTT.

CDR3 sequence: CASMGLAGAYTGELFF. CDR3 DNA: TGTGCCAGTATGGGCCTGGCAGGGGCTTACACCGGGGAGCTGTTTTTT. The rearrangement joins TRBV19 to TRBJ2-2; maybe TRBD1 (6 bases). The CDR3 is 16 amino acids. In germline, CDR1 is LNHDA, CDR2 SQIVND (reference sequence). V lost 7 bases and J lost 3, with 18 bases in between. Full variable domain (missing parts from reference TRBV19 and TRBJ2-2): DGGITQSPKYLFRKEGQNVTLSCEQNLNHDAMYWYRQDPGQGLRLIYYSQIVNDFQKGDIAEGYSVSREKKESFPLTVTSAQKNPTAFYLCASMGLAGAYTGELFFGEGSRLTVL.

The sample holds a few counts of this clonotype. Written as DNA, the CDR3 is TGTGCCGCGTCGCAGGAGTGGATCACTGAAGCTTTCTTT. This gives the protein CAASQEWITEAFF. The V call is TRBV15, the J call TRBJ1-1; D unresolved. The CDR3 loop spans 13 amino acids. V was trimmed by 11 bases and J by 4 bases, leaving 17 bases between them. Per the germline V gene, CDR1 is LNHNV and CDR2 is YYDKDF (reference sequence).

This clonotype has at least ten counts. The gene calls are TRBV4-2 and TRBJ2-5; D is perhaps TRBD2 (6 bases). Trimming pared 0 bases from V and 2 bases from J, leaving 13 bases between. Germline V gives CDR1 LGHNA, CDR2 YNFKEQ. The CDR3 loop spans 16 amino acids. The CDR3 protein is CASSQDEAGSQETQYF. The CDR3 nucleotides read TGTGCCAGCAGCCAAGACGAGGCGGGGTCACAAGAGACCCAGTACTTC.

The J gene is TRBJ2-5, the V gene TRBV29-1, with TRBD2 matching 11 bases. The germline V gene has CDR1 SQVTM and CDR2 ANQGSEA. The CDR3 has 15 amino acids. J lost 4 bases, V lost 2 bases, and 6 bases had no gene match. In DNA form, the CDR3 reads TGCAGCGTTGAATGGTTACTAGCGGGAGCAGAGACCCAGTACTTC. Its translation is CSVEWLLAGAETQYF. Filled out from reference TRBV29-1 and TRBJ2-5, the complete variable domain reads SAVISQKPSRDICQRGTSLTIQCQVDSQVTMMFWYRQQPGQSLTLIATANQGSEATYESGFVIDKFPISRPNLTFSTLTVSNMSPEDSSIYLCSVEWLLAGAETQYFGPGTRLLVL.

The chain has TRBV6-1 and TRBJ2-3, with no clear D. Germline-derived CDR1 and CDR2 are MNHNS and SASEGT. This CDR3 spans 15 amino acids. Trimming pared 7 bases from V and 1 base from J, leaving 15 bases between. This chain's CDR3 is CASKVSVYGTDTQYF. CDR3 DNA sequence: TGTGCCAGCAAAGTTTCGGTCTATGGCACAGATACGCAGTATTTT.

The chain is built from TRBV13 and TRBJ1-1; D remains unclear. The CDR3 is 11 amino acids. CDR1 and CDR2 (germline): PRHDT, FYEKMQ (reference sequence). V was cut by 4 bases and J by 4 bases, with 4 bases left in between. The CDR3 DNA follows: TGTGCCAGCAGCTCGGCCACTGAAGCTTTCTTT. It encodes CASSSATEAFF.

The chain employs TRBV5-1 and TRBJ2-3, with D perhaps being TRBD1 or TRBD2 (5 bases each). The germline gives CDR1 SGHRS, CDR2 YFSETQ. The CDR3 is 17 amino acids. V lost 0 bases and J 1 base, leaving 15 bases between the germline ends. The CDR3 bases are TGCGCCAGCAGCTTGGACCCCTCCGGGACCCGCACAGATACGCAGTATTTT. Translating it yields CASSLDPSGTRTDTQYF.

The V gene is TRBV7-9, the J gene TRBJ2-3, with a weak D call TRBD1 (5 bases). CDR1 SEHNR and CDR2 FQNEAQ come from the germline V gene (reference sequence). V was shortened by 6 bases and J by 2 bases, with 12 bases between the two germline ends. The CDR3 loop spans 14 amino acids. The CDR3 sequence: CASRFTGVTDTQYF. CDR3 sequence (DNA): TGTGCCAGCAGATTTACAGGAGTCACAGATACGCAGTATTTT. Combining the CDR3 with reference TRBV7-9 and TRBJ2-3 gives the whole variable domain DTGVSQNPRHKITKRGQNVTFRCDPISEHNRLYWYRQTLGQGPEFLTYFQNEAQLEKSRLLSDRFSAERPKGSFSTLEIQRTEQGDSAMYLCASRFTGVTDTQYFGPGTRLTVL.

The chain joins TRBV4-1 to TRBJ2-1; a weak D match, TRBD1 (6 bases). The CDR3 sequence is 16 residues long. V was clipped by 5 bases and J by 6 bases, with 20 bases between them. Germline CDR1 MGHRA, CDR2 YSYEKL. The DNA for the CDR3 is TGCGCCAGCAGCTCCTTCTACCGGGACACACTCAATGAGCAGTTCTTC. This codes for CASSSFYRDTLNEQFF.

The chain couples TRBV5-1 to TRBJ1-1; unclear D gene. V was pared by 4 bases and J by 1 base, with 8 bases between. Germline-derived CDR1 and CDR2 are SGHRS and YFSETQ. CDR3 length: 13 amino acids. The CDR3: CASSPRQNTEAFF. Written as DNA, the CDR3 is TGCGCCAGCAGCCCCCGCCAGAACACTGAAGCTTTCTTT.

At least ten counts were recorded for this clonotype. Here the CDR3 reads CASSPPGLAGISEQFF. CDR3 sequence (DNA): TGTGCCAGCAGTCCTCCGGGACTAGCGGGAATCAGTGAGCAGTTCTTC. This chain links TRBV12-3 or TRBV12-4 with TRBJ2-1, with 13 positions matching TRBD2. Trimming removed 5 bases from V and 9 bases from J; junction bases left unmatched: 10. The CDR3 contains 16 residues.

A few counts support this clonotype. The chain recombines TRBV9 with TRBJ2-7; D assignment may be TRBD1 or TRBD2 (5 bases each). V lost 3 bases to trimming and J lost 5 bases, with 18 bases between them. CDR3 size: 15 residues. Germline V gene sequence: CDR1 SGDLS, CDR2 YYNGEE. CDR3 residues: CASSALGTLPHEQYF. For the CDR3, the DNA is TGTGCCAGCAGCGCATTAGGGACGCTCCCCCACGAGCAGTACTTC.

The genes are TRBV19 and TRBJ2-7; the match to TRBD1 covers 7 bases. V trimming: 0 bases; J trimming: 5 bases; junction bases outside the gene matches: 7. This CDR3 region has 15 residues. Germline-derived CDR1 and CDR2 are LNHDA and SQIVND (reference sequence). The CDR3 sequence is CASSIDRAGGDEQYF. Written as DNA, the CDR3 is TGTGCCAGTAGTATAGATCGGGCAGGGGGAGACGAGCAGTACTTC.

This clonotype was counted between two and nine times. This rearrangement joins TRBV2 to TRBJ2-1; 9 nucleotides match TRBD2. V shed 5 bases and J 2 bases; nucleotides not matched to a gene: 7. Germline V lookup: CDR1 SNHLY, CDR2 FYNNEI. The CDR3 contains 16 residues. CDR3 DNA: TGTGCCAGCAGTAATCCCCTAGCGGGAACCTACAATGAGCAGTTCTTC. It yields the protein CASSNPLAGTYNEQFF. Full variable domain (remainder filled in from reference TRBV2 and TRBJ2-1): EPEVTQTPSHQVTQMGQEVILRCVPISNHLYFYWYRQILGQKVEFLVSFYNNEISEKSEIFDDQFSVERPDGSNFTLKIRSTKLEDSAMYFCASSNPLAGTYNEQFFGPGTRLTVL.

The rearrangement links TRBV7-8 to TRBJ2-1, with 10 positions matching TRBD2. This CDR3 contains 15 residues. The V segment lost 5 bases and the J segment 5 bases; nucleotides outside the gene matches: 6. The germline V gene has CDR1 SGHVS and CDR2 FQNEAQ. The CDR3 loop is CASSVLAGADNEQFF. The CDR3 DNA follows: TGTGCCAGCAGCGTCCTAGCGGGAGCCGACAATGAGCAGTTCTTC. Full variable domain (missing parts from reference TRBV7-8 and TRBJ2-1): GAGVSQSPRYKVAKRGQDVALRCDPISGHVSLFWYQQALGQGPEFLTYFQNEAQLDKSGLPSDRFFAERPEGSVSTLKIQRTQQEDSAVYLCASSVLAGADNEQFFGPGTRLTVL.

This clonotype was seen only a few times. V usage is TRBV27 and J usage is TRBJ2-5, with D maybe TRBD1 (6 bases). Germline V gives CDR1 MNHEY, CDR2 SMNVEV (reference sequence). The V end lost 6 bases, the J end lost 4 bases, and 18 bases lay between the germline ends. The CDR3 is made up of 15 amino acids. Written as DNA, the CDR3 is TGTGCCAGCAGCGTGCGAGGGGGTTTGGCAGAGACCCAGTACTTC. It codes for CASSVRGGLAETQYF.

This clonotype has more than one count but fewer than ten. V and J are TRBV5-5 and TRBJ2-1; the D gene is possibly TRBD2 (7 bases). V lost 1 base, J lost 2 bases, and 16 bases lay in between. The CDR3 totals 17 residues. The germline V gene has CDR1 SGHKS and CDR2 YYEKEE (reference sequence). CDR3 amino acids: CASSLRGAGAPYNEQFF. The CDR3 nucleotides read TGTGCCAGCAGCTTGAGGGGGGCGGGGGCCCCCTACAATGAGCAGTTCTTC.

This clonotype appeared a few times. The chain is built from TRBV5-6 and TRBJ2-7, with a tentative D call TRBD1 (6 bases). The CDR3 runs 14 residues. V was trimmed by 1 base and J by 5 bases, leaving 13 bases between them. CDR1 and CDR2 (germline): SGHDT, YYEEEE. CDR3 sequence: CASSLRYRVHEQYF. In DNA form, the CDR3 reads TGTGCCAGCAGCTTGCGCTACAGGGTCCACGAGCAGTACTTC.

This sequence joins TRBV3-1 and TRBJ2-2; possibly TRBD1 for D (6 bases). CDR1 is LGHDT, CDR2 YNNKEL, per germline (reference sequence). CDR3 length: 18 residues. V lost 4 bases and J lost 2, with 20 bases in between. CDR3: CASSPYYQGTVNTGELFF. DNA for the CDR3: TGTGCCAGCAGCCCATACTACCAGGGGACGGTAAACACCGGGGAGCTGTTTTTT.

This clonotype was observed at least ten times. V usage is TRBV2 and J usage is TRBJ2-2; D ambiguous. Germline V gene sequence: CDR1 SNHLY, CDR2 FYNNEI. The CDR3 runs 14 residues. V was cut by 2 bases and J by 4 bases, with 8 bases left in between. CDR3 nucleotide sequence: TGTGCCAGCAGTGAATTTCCGTTCACCGGGGAGCTGTTTTTT. Translation: CASSEFPFTGELFF.

V is TRBV24-1 and J is TRBJ2-7; weak D call: TRBD1 (5 bases). The CDR3 extends over 14 amino acids. The germline V gene has CDR1 KGHDR and CDR2 SFDVKD. V lost 0 bases and J lost 4, with 9 bases in between. Here the CDR3 reads CATSDLDSSYEQYF. CDR3 sequence (DNA): TGTGCCACCAGTGATTTGGACAGCTCTTACGAGCAGTACTTC.

This chain uses TRBV7-2 with TRBJ2-1; possible D gene TRBD1, 6 bases. The CDR3 extends over 14 amino acids. CDR1 and CDR2 (germline): SGHTA, FQGNSA. V lost 3 bases, J lost 8 bases, and 14 bases lay in between. CDR3 loop: CASSFGLGGYEQFF. The CDR3 nucleotides are TGTGCCAGCAGCTTCGGATTAGGGGGATATGAGCAGTTCTTC.

This clonotype showed up many times. The chain recombines TRBV28 with TRBJ2-7, with TRBD2 as a possible D gene (5 bases). Looked up from germline, CDR1 is MDHEN and CDR2 is SYDVKM. The CDR3 is 12 residues long. V was clipped by 7 bases and J by 5 bases, with 12 bases between them. CDR3 region: CASMGSENEQYF. CDR3 bases: TGTGCCAGCATGGGTAGCGAGAACGAGCAGTACTTC.

The chain is built from TRBV13 and TRBJ2-7; the D is unclear. Trimming shortened V by 5 bases and J by 5 bases, and 10 bases separated the two germline ends. The CDR3 sequence is 12 residues long. The V gene's germline CDR1 is PRHDT and CDR2 FYEKMQ (reference sequence). Written as DNA, the CDR3 is TGTGCCAGCAGCGTAGACCGGGACGAGCAGTACTTC. It codes for CASSVDRDEQYF.

The chain employs TRBV15 and TRBJ2-1; TRBD1 matches 9 bases. The CDR3 loop spans 15 amino acids. Germline CDR1 reads LNHNV; CDR2 reads YYDKDF (reference sequence). The J segment lost 0 bases and the V segment lost 5 bases, leaving 2 bases of the junction unmatched. The CDR3 reads CATSLTGGSYNEQFF. The CDR3, as DNA: TGTGCCACCAGCCTGACAGGGGGCTCCTACAATGAGCAGTTCTTC.

The genes are TRBV4-2 and TRBJ2-3; D possibly corresponds to TRBD1 (6 bases). CDR1 LGHNA and CDR2 YNFKEQ come from the germline V gene. The CDR3 spans 15 residues. V shed 2 bases and J shed 6 bases, with 15 bases lying between them. CDR3: CASSQRNQGYDTQYF. CDR3 DNA sequence: TGTGCCAGCAGCCAACGCAACCAGGGGTACGATACGCAGTATTTT.